One and the same sample provided the 2 T cell receptor beta chains below, sequenced in a study of blood T cell repertoires in COVID-19. The method was immunoSEQ multiplex PCR; TCRdb's version includes in-frame clones alone and lacks a portion of them. The data show tens of thousands of clones, with 80% to 90% seen just once and roughly 8.3% held by the top ten. Sequencing input: peripheral blood. The source is a woman in her 70s with active COVID-19.

V and J are TRBV23-1 and TRBJ2-1; TRBD1 is a possible D gene (5 bases). TRBV23-1 is annotated as an ORF whose role is uncertain. There are 16 residues in the CDR3. V lost 3 bases to trimming and J lost 0 bases, with 12 bases between them. CDR3 sequence (DNA): TGCGCCAGCAGTCATCAACTCGACAGCTCCTACAATGAGCAGTTCTTC. Amino acid sequence: CASSHQLDSSYNEQFF.

This chain joins TRBV5-1 and TRBJ1-1; 7 nucleotides line up with TRBD1. V trimming: 3 bases; J trimming: 7 bases; junction bases outside the gene matches: 9. Germline V gives CDR1 SGHRS, CDR2 YFSETQ. The CDR3 is 14 amino acids. The CDR3 protein is CASSSNQGVGEAFF. The CDR3 DNA reads as TGCGCCAGCAGCTCTAACCAGGGGGTTGGTGAAGCTTTCTTT.